Presented here are 25 T cell receptor beta chains from one specimen sequenced in a study of OX40 agonist ivuxolimab in advanced cancers. Profiled with immunoSEQ multiplex PCR; TCRdb holds only in-frame clones, not every one. Among some 100,000 clones listed, about 88% were seen once. Sequenced material: CD4+ or CD8+ T cells sorted from blood, taken in a trial of the OX40 agonist ivuxolimab. The receptor set was obtained from an adult with an advanced solid tumor such as melanoma, head and neck, liver or kidney cancer.

J is TRBJ1-4 and V is TRBV28; the D gene is possibly TRBD1 (6 bases). The germline V gene has CDR1 MDHEN and CDR2 SYDVKM. CDR3 length equals 15 residues. Trimming shortened V by 8 bases and J by 6 bases, and 19 bases separated the two germline ends. CDR3 nucleotide sequence: TGTGCCAGCTCCCAACTAAGGGGGGCGGATGAAAAACTGTTTTTT. It codes for CASSQLRGADEKLFF. Based on the CDR3 plus reference TRBV28 and TRBJ1-4, the full variable domain is DVKVTQSSRYLVKRTGEKVFLECVQDMDHENMFWYRQDPGLGLRLIYFSYDVKMKEKGDIPEGYSVSREKKERFSLILESASTNQTSMYLCASSQLRGADEKLFFGSGTQLSVL.

V gene TRBV15 combines with J gene TRBJ2-2; D unclear. This CDR3 has 17 residues. Germline V CDR1 and CDR2: LNHNV, YYDKDF (reference sequence). V lost 1 base, J lost 0 bases, and 12 bases lay in between. The CDR3 bases are TGTGCCACCAGCAGAGGTACATGGGGAACGAACACCGGGGAGCTGTTTTTT. As protein: CATSRGTWGTNTGELFF.

The chain joins TRBV5-6 to TRBJ1-1, with D perhaps TRBD1 (6 bases). This CDR3 region has 15 residues. The germline CDR1 and CDR2 sequences are SGHDT and YYEEEE. The germline V and J ends were trimmed by 0 bases and 3 bases, with 12 bases remaining between them. CDR3 sequence: CASSLAGVGDTEAFF. For the CDR3, the DNA is TGTGCCAGCAGCTTGGCAGGGGTGGGGGACACTGAAGCTTTCTTT. Full variable domain (rest looked up from reference TRBV5-6 and TRBJ1-1): DAGVTQSPTHLIKTRGQQVTLRCSPKSGHDTVSWYQQALGQGPQFIFQYYEEEERQRGNFPDRFSGHQFPNYSSELNVNALLLGDSALYLCASSLAGVGDTEAFFGQGTRLTVV.

As for this clone: Other DNA sequences from this sample encode an identical CDR3 as well. The chain uses TRBV5-4 and TRBJ1-1; no reliable D call. This CDR3 comprises 16 residues. V lost 2 bases to trimming and J lost 1 base, with 15 bases between them. Germline lookup yields CDR1 SGHNT and CDR2 YYREEE (reference sequence). This chain's CDR3 is CASSLSRLTRNTEAFF. In DNA form, the CDR3 reads TGTGCCAGCAGCTTATCGCGCTTAACACGGAACACTGAAGCTTTCTTT.

The sample holds one count of this clone. This chain joins TRBV5-6 and TRBJ1-5, with TRBD1 as a possible D gene (5 bases). Germline lookup yields CDR1 SGHDT and CDR2 YYEEEE. Trimming took 0 bases from V and 0 from J, leaving 7 bases between them. This CDR3 region has 15 residues. The CDR3 DNA follows: TGTGCCAGCAGCTTGGGACAGAGTAGCAATCAGCCCCAGCATTTT. Protein sequence: CASSLGQSSNQPQHF.

The V call is TRBV19, the J call TRBJ2-1; weak D call: TRBD2 (6 bases). The CDR3 has 13 residues. The germline V gene encodes CDR1 LNHDA and CDR2 SQIVND (reference sequence). Trimming took off 5 bases at V and 3 bases at J, with 8 bases between the two ends. For the CDR3, the DNA is TGTGCCAGTAGTGGGACTTACTACAATGAGCAGTTCTTC. This translates into CASSGTYYNEQFF.

The gene calls are TRBV7-3 and TRBJ2-2; D possibly uses TRBD1 or TRBD2 (5 bases each). This CDR3 comprises 15 residues. The ends were cut back, 0 bases at V and 2 bases at J, with 7 bases in the middle. Germline lookup yields CDR1 SGHTA and CDR2 FQGTGA. The CDR3 DNA sequence: TGTGCCAGCAGCTTAACGGGGGACAACACCGGGGAGCTGTTTTTT. Translation: CASSLTGDNTGELFF.

The sample holds one count of this clone. Written as DNA, the CDR3 is TGTGCCAGTAGCGGCGGACAGGGCTCCTACAATGAGCAGTTCTTC. This translates into CASSGGQGSYNEQFF. The chain couples TRBV19 to TRBJ2-1, with 8 bases matching TRBD1. Unmatched junction bases numbered 4, after V lost 6 bases and J lost 0 bases. The CDR3 totals 15 residues. Germline V CDR1 and CDR2: LNHDA, SQIVND (reference sequence).

The chain recombines TRBV5-8 with TRBJ2-5, with 11 bases aligning to TRBD2. CDR3 length equals 15 residues. Germline V gives CDR1 SGHTS, CDR2 YDEGEE. V gave up 4 bases and J gave up 3 bases; unmatched junction bases: 5. This CDR3 reads CASSALAGGKETQYF. The DNA for the CDR3 is TGTGCCAGCAGCGCCCTAGCGGGGGGTAAAGAGACCCAGTACTTC.

The J gene is TRBJ1-2, the V gene TRBV5-5, with 8 bases aligning to TRBD1. The CDR3 has 17 amino acids. CDR1 SGHKS and CDR2 YYEKEE come from the germline V gene (reference sequence). V gave up 4 bases and J gave up 5 bases; unmatched junction bases: 16. Here the CDR3 DNA reads TGTGCCAGCAGCGGGCCCTCCGGACAGGGAATCGAGTATGGCTACACCTTC. Encoded protein: CASSGPSGQGIEYGYTF.

The chain recombines TRBV6-5 with TRBJ2-1; TRBD2 agrees at 10 bases. Germline loops: CDR1 MNHEY, CDR2 SVGAGI. V lost 7 bases to trimming and J lost 10 bases; unmatched junction nucleotides: 13. This CDR3 is 15 amino acids long. The CDR3 sequence is CASTKGGTSAREQFF. The CDR3 bases are TGTGCCAGCACCAAAGGGGGGACTAGCGCTAGGGAGCAGTTCTTC.

V gene TRBV12-2 combines with J gene TRBJ2-6. TRBV12-2 represents a pseudogene. The CDR3 is 18 residues long. The CDR3 spells CASRRTGTALSGANVLTF. The CDR3 DNA is TGTGCAAGTCGTCGAACTGGGACGGCCCTCTCTGGGGCCAACGTCCTGACTTTC.

The V and J genes are TRBV6-5 and TRBJ2-7; D unclear. Trimming removed 5 bases from V and 7 bases from J, with 9 bases in between. Looked up from germline, CDR1 is MNHEY and CDR2 is SVGAGI. This CDR3 contains 11 residues. For the CDR3, the DNA is TGTGCCAGCAGTGAACCCCAGGAGCAGTACTTC. Translated: CASSEPQEQYF.

The chain couples TRBV9 to TRBJ2-5, with TRBD2 identical over 8 bases. The CDR3 sequence is 15 residues long. Germline V gene lookup returns CDR1 SGDLS and CDR2 YYNGEE. V was clipped by 4 bases and J by 7 bases; unmatched bases: 12. As DNA, the CDR3 is TGTGCCAGCAGCCTGCGGGGGGCGCCTGGGGGGACCCAGTACTTC. Encoded protein: CASSLRGAPGGTQYF.

Only one count was recorded for this clone. The CDR3 here is CASKRTSGGAGEQFF. As DNA, the CDR3 is TGTGCCAGCAAGAGAACTAGCGGGGGGGCGGGTGAGCAGTTCTTC. J is TRBJ2-1 and V is TRBV6-5, with 13 bases lining up with TRBD2. Germline loops: CDR1 MNHEY, CDR2 SVGAGI. This CDR3 is 15 amino acids long. Trimming cost V 7 bases and J 9 bases; bases outside gene matches: 9.

V and J are TRBV10-3 and TRBJ2-7; D might be TRBD2 (5 bases). With 5 bases removed from V and 3 bases from J, the gap between germline ends came to 8 bases. This CDR3 is 12 amino acids long. CDR1 and CDR2 (germline): ENHRY, SYGVKD. The CDR3 DNA follows: TGTGCCATCAGTCAAGGAGGCTACGAGCAGTACTTC. Translated, it gives CAISQGGYEQYF.

The gene calls are TRBV7-3 and TRBJ1-6; the match to TRBD1 covers 7 bases. Looked up from germline, CDR1 is SGHTA and CDR2 is FQGTGA. This CDR3 is built from 14 residues. With 3 bases clipped from V and 5 bases from J, the junction kept 1 base outside the gene matches. CDR3 sequence (DNA): TGTGCCAGCAGCTTGGGACAGCATAATTCACCCCTCCACTTT. Its translation: CASSLGQHNSPLHF.

V and J are TRBV5-1 and TRBJ1-1, with TRBD1 matching 8 bases. Trimming removed 3 bases from V and 0 bases from J; junction bases left unmatched: 7. Germline loops: CDR1 SGHRS, CDR2 YFSETQ. The CDR3 has 16 amino acids. The DNA for the CDR3 is TGCGCCAGCAGCTCCAGGACAGGGTCCCTGAACACTGAAGCTTTCTTT. This translates into CASSSRTGSLNTEAFF. Drawing the rest from reference TRBV5-1 and TRBJ1-1, the complete variable domain is KAGVTQTPRYLIKTRGQQVTLSCSPISGHRSVSWYQQTPGQGLQFLFEYFSETQRNKGNFPGRFSGRQFSNSRSEMNVSTLELGDSALYLCASSSRTGSLNTEAFFGQGTRLTVV.

The J gene is TRBJ2-1, the V gene TRBV28, with D tentatively TRBD2 (5 bases). Trimming took off 2 bases at V and 2 bases at J, with 10 bases between the two ends. CDR1 is MDHEN and CDR2 is SYDVKM in the germline V gene. The CDR3 runs 15 residues. The chain's CDR3 is CASSLSPGTYNEQFF. CDR3 bases: TGTGCCAGCAGTTTAAGCCCCGGGACCTACAATGAGCAGTTCTTC.

This sequence joins TRBV9 and TRBJ2-2; tentative D call: TRBD1 (6 bases). V lost 4 bases, J lost 3 bases, and 16 bases lay in between. CDR3 length: 16 residues. The germline V gene has CDR1 SGDLS and CDR2 YYNGEE. For the CDR3, the DNA is TGTGCCAGCAGCAAGACAGGAGCCCATTACACCGGGGAGCTGTTTTTT. This sequence encodes CASSKTGAHYTGELFF. Drawing the rest from reference TRBV9 and TRBJ2-2, the complete variable domain is DSGVTQTPKHLITATGQRVTLRCSPRSGDLSVYWYQQSLDQGLQFLIQYYNGEERAKGNILERFSAQQFPDLHSELNLSSLELGDSALYFCASSKTGAHYTGELFFGEGSRLTVL.

The chain carries TRBV9 and TRBJ2-1; D tentatively reads TRBD1 or TRBD2 (5 bases each). The CDR3 totals 14 residues. CDR1 SGDLS and CDR2 YYNGEE come from the germline V gene. V was clipped by 3 bases and J by 5 bases, with 12 bases between them. CDR3 in DNA: TGTGCCAGCAGCGGGGACGGGTGGGACAATGAGCAGTTCTTC. This encodes CASSGDGWDNEQFF.

The rearrangement joins TRBV9 to TRBJ1-3; the D gene is possibly TRBD1 (6 bases). The CDR3 is 15 amino acids. CDR1 and CDR2 from the germline V gene are SGDLS and YYNGEE. V lost 0 bases and J lost 8, with 15 bases in between. CDR3 nucleotides: TGTGCCAGCAGCGTAGGAGACAGGCCAGGGGACACCATATATTTT. This translates into CASSVGDRPGDTIYF.

This clone was counted once. CDR3 DNA sequence: TGCGCCAGCAGCCAACGACCGGGAGGCTCTTACGAGCAGTACTTC. This translates into CASSQRPGGSYEQYF. The chain is built from TRBV5-1 and TRBJ2-7; 7 bases are shared with TRBD2. The CDR3 loop spans 15 amino acids. Germline lookup yields CDR1 SGHRS and CDR2 YFSETQ. V lost 4 bases, J lost 4 bases, and 11 bases stayed unmatched.

The rearrangement links TRBV2 to TRBJ2-7; D perhaps matches TRBD1 (5 bases). The V gene lost 5 bases and the J gene lost 3 bases, with 11 bases spanning the gap. The germline V gene has CDR1 SNHLY and CDR2 FYNNEI. The CDR3 has 13 residues. The CDR3 loop is CASSSGHNYEQYF. CDR3 DNA sequence: TGTGCCAGCAGTTCTGGACATAACTACGAGCAGTACTTC.

This chain connects TRBV9 to TRBJ2-2; D gene unclear. Germline V gene data show CDR1 as SGDLS and CDR2 as YYNGEE. Trimming took 0 bases from V and 5 from J, leaving 17 bases between them. The CDR3 is 17 residues long. As DNA, the CDR3 is TGTGCCAGCAGCGTAGCCGGCGGCAGCGTGGGTACCGGGGAGCTGTTTTTT. Encoded protein: CASSVAGGSVGTGELFF.